Each of the 18 T cell receptor beta chains below was sequenced from the same sample in a study of Graves' ophthalmopathy and Graves' hyperthyroidism. Amplified material comprised TCR beta CDR3 regions derived from RNA transcripts. The authors performed first-round RT-PCR with HTBI primers and then a second-round multiplex PCR. A single record per CDR3 protein comes from TCRdb applying MiXCR to the multiplex PCR reads. The data show around 1.1 million distinct CDR3 sequences, with about 38% seen just once and 8.5% to 14% held by the top ten. Material for sequencing was peripheral blood or thyroid tissue (not recorded which). These receptors were obtained from an adult man with Graves' hyperthyroidism.

This clonotype showed up many times. The chain recombines TRBV20-1 with TRBJ2-2; D unclear. Germline V CDR1 and CDR2: DFQATT, SNEGSKA (reference sequence). The CDR3 has 11 amino acids. Trimming removed 0 bases from V and 7 bases from J, with 3 bases in between. The CDR3 is CSARESGELFF. DNA for the CDR3: TGCAGTGCTAGAGAGAGCGGGGAGCTGTTTTTT.

This clonotype came up many times. V gene TRBV9 combines with J gene TRBJ1-3, with D hard to call. V lost 0 bases to trimming and J lost 0 bases, with 10 bases between them. Germline loops: CDR1 SGDLS, CDR2 YYNGEE. The CDR3 is made up of 16 amino acids. The CDR3: CASSVDAGISGNTIYF. CDR3 DNA: TGTGCCAGCAGCGTAGATGCTGGGATCTCTGGAAACACCATATATTTT.

This clonotype has ten or more counts. The chain recombines TRBV6-1 with TRBJ1-2; a possible D gene is TRBD1 (6 bases). Germline CDR1 MNHNS, CDR2 SASEGT. Trimming took off 6 bases at V and 0 bases at J, with 14 bases between the two ends. This CDR3 has 15 residues. This CDR3 is CASSLDSRTNYGYTF. DNA of the CDR3: TGTGCCAGCAGCCTGGACAGCCGTACTAACTATGGCTACACCTTC.

The sample holds a few counts of this clonotype. The chain has TRBV13 and TRBJ2-5; 11 bases map to TRBD2. The CDR3 covers 18 residues. The V segment lost 5 bases and the J segment 5 bases; nucleotides outside the gene matches: 16. Germline values: CDR1 PRHDT, CDR2 FYEKMQ (reference sequence). The CDR3 sequence: CASSQAISRTSGLETQYF. CDR3 in DNA: TGTGCCAGCAGCCAAGCCATCTCTCGGACTAGCGGGTTGGAGACCCAGTACTTC.

The rearrangement joins TRBV28 to TRBJ1-1; D is unresolved. Trimming took 9 bases from V and 8 from J, leaving 10 bases between them. This CDR3 is 10 amino acids long. CDR1 and CDR2 from the germline V gene are MDHEN and SYDVKM. CDR3 sequence: CASRRQEAFF. CDR3 bases: TGTGCCAGTCGGCGCCAAGAAGCTTTCTTT.

V and J are TRBV6-4 and TRBJ1-4, with D hard to call. V was pared by 8 bases and J by 5 bases, with 15 bases between. This CDR3 has 14 residues. Germline CDR1 and CDR2: MRHNA and SNTAGT. The DNA of the CDR3 is TGTGCCAGCGTCCGCGGACGCGACAATGAAAAACTGTTTTTT. This translates into CASVRGRDNEKLFF.

This clonotype has a count of ten or more. This rearrangement joins TRBV7-8 to TRBJ2-5; possibly TRBD2 for D (6 bases). The V and J ends lost 7 bases and 1 base respectively, with 13 bases between them. The germline gives CDR1 SGHVS, CDR2 FQNEAQ. The CDR3 length is 14 residues. CDR3 amino acids: CASTPPGVQETQYF. The CDR3 bases are TGTGCCAGCACCCCCCCGGGGGTCCAAGAGACCCAGTACTTC.

This clonotype was detected only a few times. The rearrangement uses TRBV7-9 and TRBJ1-2; perhaps TRBD1 as D (5 bases). CDR1 is SEHNR and CDR2 is FQNEAQ in the germline V gene (reference sequence). This CDR3 is built from 15 residues. The V and J ends lost 3 bases and 7 bases respectively, with 18 bases between them. The CDR3 is CASSLASTVGSGYTF. The CDR3 bases are TGTGCCAGCAGCTTGGCCTCGACAGTGGGCTCTGGCTACACCTTC.

The chain couples TRBV10-1 to TRBJ2-7; 8 bases match TRBD1. Losses at the gene ends were 6 bases for V and 5 bases for J; bases not matched to a gene: 9. Germline CDR1 is WNHNN and CDR2 is SYGVQD (reference sequence). The CDR3 covers 14 residues. CDR3: CASRTGQGNDEQYF. Here the CDR3 DNA reads TGCGCCAGCAGAACTGGACAGGGTAACGACGAGCAGTACTTC.

Details on this clonotype: Mismatch with germline at one junction end may stem from a read error. The CDR3 protein is CASRLAGETRYF. CDR3 DNA: TGTGCCAGTAGACTAGCGGGAGAGACCCGGTACTTC. The V gene is TRBV19, the J gene TRBJ2-5, with 11 nucleotides matching TRBD2. Germline CDR1 and CDR2: LNHDA and SQIVND (reference sequence). The CDR3 is made up of 12 amino acids.

J is TRBJ2-5 and V is TRBV24-1; no reliable D call. Germline CDR1 and CDR2: KGHDR and SFDVKD. The V end lost 3 bases, the J end lost 2 bases, and 15 bases lay between the germline ends. This CDR3 region has 16 residues. The DNA for the CDR3 is TGTGCCACCAGTGATCACAGAGAAAGTTTACAAGAGACCCAGTACTTC. It codes for CATSDHRESLQETQYF.

This chain connects TRBV2 to TRBJ1-1, with a possible D match to TRBD1 (6 bases). Germline CDR1 is SNHLY and CDR2 is FYNNEI. This CDR3 contains 15 residues. V dropped 5 bases and J dropped 4 bases, with 17 bases sitting between them. The CDR3 here is CASSSPAGVGTEAFF. Here the CDR3 DNA reads TGTGCCAGCAGTTCCCCGGCAGGGGTGGGCACTGAAGCTTTCTTT.

The V call is TRBV10-3, the J call TRBJ1-1; D unresolved. Trimming took off 6 bases at V and 0 bases at J, with 23 bases between the two ends. This CDR3 has 18 residues. Germline assignment: CDR1 ENHRY and CDR2 SYGVKD. CDR3 amino acids: CAISPTSGRPELNTEAFF. In DNA form, the CDR3 reads TGTGCCATCAGCCCGACTAGCGGGAGACCCGAGCTGAACACTGAAGCTTTCTTT.

This clonotype showed up just a few times. The CDR3 DNA follows: TGTGCCAGCACCATCGGGACCGGGACAGGGGTCCCCGGGGAGCTGTTTTTT. It codes for CASTIGTGTGVPGELFF. The chain couples TRBV9 to TRBJ2-2, with 10 bases aligning to TRBD1. Trimming took 6 bases from V and 6 from J; bases not matched to a gene: 14. Germline CDR1 and CDR2: SGDLS and YYNGEE. CDR3 length equals 17 residues.

As for this clonotype: The CDR3 end shows no conserved phenylalanine or tryptophan, and so a read error is likely. The chain employs TRBV10-3 and TRBJ2-5, with a tentative D call TRBD2 (5 bases). The V gene lost 9 bases and the J gene lost 1 base, with 6 bases spanning the gap. The CDR3 length is 11 residues. Looked up from germline, CDR1 is ENHRY and CDR2 is SYGVKD. Here the CDR3 reads CAIEGQETQYL. In DNA form, the CDR3 reads TGTGCCATTGAGGGCCAAGAGACCCAGTACCTC.

This clonotype was counted a few times. V usage is TRBV7-6 and J usage is TRBJ2-2, with 7 bases fitting TRBD2. V was pared by 5 bases and J by 5 bases, with 5 bases of the junction left unmatched. Germline V gene data show CDR1 as SGHVS and CDR2 as FNYEAQ. The CDR3 sequence is 14 residues long. The CDR3 nucleotides read TGTGCCAGCAGCCCACGGGAGGTGACCGGGGAGCTGTTTTTT. Protein sequence: CASSPREVTGELFF.

V is TRBV12-3 or TRBV12-4 and J is TRBJ1-1; a possible D gene is TRBD1 (5 bases). Trimming stripped 5 bases from V and 4 bases from J, with 11 bases between. This CDR3 is built from 13 residues. The DNA of the CDR3 is TGTGCCAGCAGTCGCAGGGTGGCCACTGAAGCTTTCTTT. Residues: CASSRRVATEAFF.

This clonotype was observed a single time. The chain employs TRBV20-1 and TRBJ1-4, with TRBD1 as a possible D gene (6 bases). Germline CDR1 is DFQATT and CDR2 is SNEGSKA (reference sequence). The CDR3 is 14 residues long. V was clipped by 6 bases and J by 3 bases, with 14 bases between them. DNA of the CDR3: TGCAGTGCCCAAAGACAGGCGTCTAATGAAAAACTGTTTTTT. This codes for CSAQRQASNEKLFF.